This T cell receptor beta chain was profiled in a study of long-term antiretroviral therapy in people with HIV. Study-wide results and limits: Collection of the blood, which took place between the mid-2000s and the late 2010s, possibly occurred under older ART regimens. Spans of CDR3 length were tighter for HIV repertoires than for controls.

The libraries were made with immunoSEQ v3.0 at survey level. Some clones are missing from TCRdb's copy, which holds only in-frame ones; the method was immunoSEQ multiplex PCR. This table holds tens of thousands of clones, about 80% found once. All participants with HIV were treated in the United States. Trimming shortened V by 2 bases and J by 4 bases, and 12 bases separated the two germline ends. The CDR3 spans 15 residues. From germline, CDR1 is MNHEY and CDR2 SVGAGI. As concerns this clone: Its matching antigen is unknown.

The receptor's source is a man between 18 and 29 years old with HIV. The chain couples TRBV6-5 to TRBJ1-3; possibly TRBD1 for D (6 bases). The specimen comprised unsorted PBMCs, sampled 0.6 years after starting antiretroviral therapy. The CDR3 loop is CASSYVGGKGNTIYF. CDR3 coding DNA: TGTGCCAGCAGTTACGTGGGGGGCAAGGGAAACACCATATATTTT.